What follows are 5 T cell receptor beta chains derived from one specimen sequenced in a study of blood T cell repertoires in COVID-19. The table came from immunoSEQ multiplex PCR; TCRdb's copy has only in-frame clones and leaves some out. The repertoire holds approximately 44,000 clones, with 83% as singletons. The sample taken for sequencing was peripheral blood. The receptors here all came from a human donor in a cohort sampled during active COVID-19.

The CDR3 sequence is CASSPGQSYEQYF. The CDR3 nucleotides read TGTGCCAGCAGCCCCGGACAGAGCTACGAGCAGTACTTC. The chain couples TRBV11-2 to TRBJ2-7, with D possibly matching TRBD1 (6 bases). CDR3 length: 13 residues. The germline gives CDR1 SGHAT, CDR2 FQNNGV. V gave up 5 bases and J gave up 3 bases, with 11 bases separating them.

The chain is built from TRBV20-1 and TRBJ1-2; 8 bases are a match to TRBD1. The V gene's germline CDR1 is DFQATT and CDR2 SNEGSKA (reference sequence). The CDR3 totals 17 residues. V shed 3 bases and J 5 bases; nucleotides not matched to a gene: 17. The CDR3 nucleotides are TGCAGTGCTAGTACCGGAGTACAGGGGGAAGGAACTTATGGCTACACCTTC. It codes for CSASTGVQGEGTYGYTF.

The CDR3 loop reads CASSLSGPARYEQYF. The CDR3 DNA follows: TGTGCCAGCAGCTTAAGCGGGCCGGCCAGGTACGAGCAGTACTTC. The V and J genes are TRBV7-2 and TRBJ2-7; perhaps TRBD2 as D (6 bases). Germline V gives CDR1 SGHTA, CDR2 FQGNSA. The CDR3 runs 15 residues. With 2 bases removed from V and 4 bases from J, the gap between germline ends came to 15 bases.

Points on this clone: A read error may account for a junction end that differs from germline. V usage is TRBV9 and J usage is TRBJ1-1; D ambiguous. CDR1 is SGDLS and CDR2 is YYNGEE in the germline V gene. The CDR3 sequence is 15 residues long. CDR3 in DNA: TGTGCCAGCAGAGTAGCTGCGGGGTCCAGATCTGAAGCTTTCTTT. This gives the protein CASRVAAGSRSEAFF.

The chain is built from TRBV7-8 and TRBJ2-7, with TRBD2 matching over 10 bases. V trimming: 5 bases; J trimming: 6 bases; junction bases outside the gene matches: 4. Germline V gene sequence: CDR1 SGHVS, CDR2 FQNEAQ. CDR3 length equals 13 residues. The CDR3 DNA reads as TGTGCCAGCAGCCTCCGGACTAGCGGCGAGCAGTACTTC. Translated, it gives CASSLRTSGEQYF.